These 15 T cell receptor beta chains were sequenced from one sample in a study of control samples from healthy donors and cancer patients. The method was immunoSEQ multiplex PCR; TCRdb's version includes in-frame clones alone and lacks a portion of them. The sample has about 170,000 clones, roughly 89% seen once. The sample was blood. These receptors came from a woman in her twenties or thirties in good health.

The chain carries TRBV5-6 and TRBJ1-6; 8 bases align to TRBD1. This CDR3 comprises 14 residues. Germline CDR1 reads SGHDT; CDR2 reads YYEEEE. Trimming removed 0 bases from V and 8 bases from J; junction bases left unmatched: 1. CDR3: CASSLGTGYSPLHF. CDR3 in DNA: TGTGCCAGCAGCTTGGGGACAGGGTATTCACCCCTCCACTTT.

The chain carries TRBV27 and TRBJ2-5; D not certain. Germline assignment: CDR1 MNHEY and CDR2 SMNVEV (reference sequence). The V gene lost 3 bases and the J gene lost 0 bases, with 5 bases spanning the gap. The CDR3 runs 13 residues. CDR3: CASSFRNQETQYF. The CDR3 DNA reads TGTGCCAGCAGTTTCCGAAACCAAGAGACCCAGTACTTC.

V and J are TRBV4-3 and TRBJ1-6; D ambiguous. Trimming cost V 4 bases and J 3 bases, with 10 bases left between them. In germline, CDR1 is LGHNA, CDR2 YSLEER. This CDR3 has 15 amino acids. This CDR3 is CASSPRQYYNSPLHF. The CDR3 bases are TGCGCCAGCAGCCCTCGACAATACTATAATTCACCCCTCCACTTT.

The rearrangement links TRBV18 to TRBJ1-5, with D maybe TRBD1 (5 bases). This CDR3 has 13 amino acids. Germline V gene lookup returns CDR1 KGHSH and CDR2 LQKENI. V was cut by 0 bases and J by 5 bases, with 5 bases left in between. The DNA of the CDR3 is TGTGCCAGCTCACCACCGGGGGATCAGCCCCAGCATTTT. It translates to CASSPPGDQPQHF.

The rearrangement uses TRBV21-1 and TRBJ2-5. TRBV21-1 is labeled a pseudogene. The CDR3 consists of 14 residues. The CDR3 DNA reads TGTGCCAGCAGCAAAGCGGGGTACCAAGAGACCCAGTACTTC. Protein product: CASSKAGYQETQYF.

V gene TRBV10-2 combines with J gene TRBJ1-1; tentative D call: TRBD1 (5 bases). The CDR3 covers 11 residues. The germline V and J ends were trimmed by 6 bases and 7 bases, with 9 bases remaining between them. Germline CDR1 WSHSY, CDR2 SAAADI. In DNA, the CDR3 is TGCGCCAGCAGGCAGGGCCGTGAAGCTTTCTTT. This gives the protein CASRQGREAFF.

The genes are TRBV12-3 or TRBV12-4 and TRBJ2-7; D is possibly TRBD2 (5 bases). The CDR3 length is 12 residues. V gave up 2 bases and J gave up 7 bases, with 9 bases separating them. The CDR3 here is CASSLLAREQYF. In DNA form, the CDR3 reads TGTGCCAGCAGTTTACTAGCCAGGGAGCAGTACTTC.

This chain uses TRBV28 with TRBJ1-6, with TRBD1 identical over 9 bases. CDR1 is MDHEN and CDR2 is SYDVKM in the germline V gene. The V gene end was trimmed by 5 bases and the J gene end by 8 bases; junction bases not matched to a gene: 7. The CDR3 has 15 residues. The chain's CDR3 is CASSPQQGAYSPLHF. CDR3 bases: TGTGCCAGCAGTCCCCAACAGGGGGCGTATTCACCCCTCCACTTT.

The rearrangement links TRBV13 to TRBJ2-3, with TRBD2 matching over 12 bases. Germline CDR1 and CDR2: PRHDT and FYEKMQ (reference sequence). The CDR3 contains 16 residues. V shed 2 bases and J 2 bases; nucleotides not matched to a gene: 2. For the CDR3, the DNA is TGTGCCAGCAGCTTAAGACTAGCGGGGGACACAGATACGCAGTATTTT. It encodes CASSLRLAGDTDTQYF.

The V and J genes are TRBV6-5 and TRBJ1-6; D is undetermined. The ends were cut back, 2 bases at V and 6 bases at J, with 2 bases in the middle. Germline V gene lookup returns CDR1 MNHEY and CDR2 SVGAGI. The CDR3 has 12 residues. In nucleotides, the CDR3 is TGTGCCAGCAGTTACCCTAATTCACCCCTCCACTTT. Protein sequence: CASSYPNSPLHF.

This clone was detected once. The chain recombines TRBV4-1 with TRBJ1-2; the match to TRBD1 covers 7 bases. The germline gives CDR1 MGHRA, CDR2 YSYEKL. J lost 1 base, V lost 7 bases, and 6 bases had no gene match. This CDR3 is built from 14 residues. DNA of the CDR3: TGCGCCAGCACCGACAGGGCGAATAACTATGGCTACACCTTC. It encodes CASTDRANNYGYTF.

The chain has TRBV11-3 and TRBJ2-3; D is perhaps TRBD2 (6 bases). The V end was cut by 1 base, the J end by 2 bases, with 7 bases between. This CDR3 region has 14 residues. CDR1 is SGHNT and CDR2 is YENEEA in the germline V gene. CDR3 loop: CASSLGTTTDTQYF. CDR3 coding DNA: TGTGCCAGCAGCTTAGGGACTACCACAGATACGCAGTATTTT.

J is TRBJ1-5 and V is TRBV12-5; a possible D gene is TRBD1 (5 bases). The CDR3 has 15 amino acids. Trimming took 7 bases from V and 1 from J, leaving 14 bases between them. The germline CDR1 and CDR2 sequences are LGHNT and FRNRAP. The CDR3 region has the DNA TGTGCTAGTGAGGGGTCCGGGGGAAGCAATCAGCCCCAGCATTTT. Translated: CASEGSGGSNQPQHF. Full variable domain (missing parts from reference TRBV12-5 and TRBJ1-5): DARVTQTPRHKVTEMGQEVTMRCQPILGHNTVFWYRQTMMQGLELLAYFRNRAPLDDSGMPKDRFSAEMPDATLATLKIQPSEPRDSAVYFCASEGSGGSNQPQHFGDGTRLSIL.

This sequence joins TRBV9 and TRBJ2-3, with 9 bases identical to TRBD1. With V trimmed by 4 bases and J by 1 base, 7 bases remained unmatched. The CDR3 sequence is 16 residues long. In germline, CDR1 is SGDLS, CDR2 YYNGEE. CDR3 in DNA: TGTGCCAGCAGCCTACGACAGGGGGGTGGCACAGATACGCAGTATTTT. Encoded protein: CASSLRQGGGTDTQYF. The full variable domain, with the rest looked up from reference TRBV9 and TRBJ2-3, is DSGVTQTPKHLITATGQRVTLRCSPRSGDLSVYWYQQSLDQGLQFLIQYYNGEERAKGNILERFSAQQFPDLHSELNLSSLELGDSALYFCASSLRQGGGTDTQYFGPGTRLTVL.

This chain links TRBV3-1 (or the pseudogene TRBV3-2) with TRBJ2-3; D call uncertain. Germline V CDR1 and CDR2: LGHDT, YNNKEL (reference sequence). The CDR3 sequence is 16 residues long. With 0 bases removed from V and 0 bases from J, the gap between germline ends came to 10 bases. The CDR3 bases are TGTGCCAGCAGCCAAGAGGGTACGATTAGCACAGATACGCAGTATTTT. Protein product: CASSQEGTISTDTQYF.